The sample holds a few counts of the clone carrying this T cell receptor (beta chain). Its specificity is not known. This specimen comes from a study of identical twins' blood T cells. About the study: Around 53 million reads covered roughly six alpha-chain and roughly six beta-chain libraries. General study results and limits: Shared environment remains a possible cause of twin similarity.

Each CDR3 protein is one row after TCRdb ran MiXCR on the 5' RACE reads. Among roughly 340,000 distinct CDR3 sequences, more than 25% were seen once, and the ten largest hold 6.1%. Germline CDR1 is GTSNPN and CDR2 is SVGIG (reference sequence). The CDR3 covers 13 residues. V was trimmed by 4 bases and J by 5 bases, leaving 12 bases between them. The sequenced material came from PBMCs. This rearrangement joins TRBV30 to TRBJ1-5, with unresolved D. This TCR came from a woman between 18 and 49 years old in good health. Here the CDR3 reads CAWTSGYDQPQHF. In DNA, the CDR3 is TGTGCCTGGACCTCAGGCTACGATCAGCCCCAGCATTTT.